This T cell receptor beta chain was sequenced for a study of technical replicates of blood from several donors. The repertoire was sequenced with immunoSEQ multiplex PCR; TCRdb's copy has only in-frame clones and lacks some. The sample records 70,000 to 85,000 clones, roughly 95% being singletons. Sample: T cells isolated from PBMCs. This sequence was found in a human donor in good health.

The DNA of the CDR3 is TGTGCCAGCAGCCCAAACCGGGACAGGAGAACCGGGGAGCTGTTTTTT. It specifies CASSPNRDRRTGELFF. This chain uses TRBV7-7 with TRBJ2-2; 8 bases match TRBD1. CDR1 is SSHAT and CDR2 is FNYEAQ in the germline V gene (reference sequence). Unmatched junction bases numbered 10, after V lost 5 bases and J lost 5 bases. The length of the CDR3 is 16 residues.